The present entry profiles one TCR beta chain with its context. As yet, its antigen is unknown. This likely comes from a read error, as the CDR3 has no conserved phenylalanine or tryptophan at its end. The CDR3 sequence is 16 residues long. V lost 1 base to trimming and J lost 2 bases; unmatched junction nucleotides: 5. Germline loops: CDR1 SEHNR, CDR2 FQNEAQ (reference sequence). Using immunoSEQ multiplex PCR, the repertoire was profiled, and TCRdb retains in-frame clones only, with some absent. This table has 20,000 or so clones, around 90% appearing once. These data originate in a study of graft-versus-host responses after intestinal transplantation. Across the whole study: Anti-thymocyte globulin induction preceded 2 to 4 years of tacrolimus and steroid maintenance in all recipients. Notes on the study in general: Early HvG declines after transplant were associated with peak circulating GvH clone levels. GvH clones appeared in recipient marrow, some first in ileum or blood. Clonal ratios of graft-versus-host to host-versus-graft in allografts were high for patients exhibiting graft-donor T cell macrochimerism.

The origin of this receptor is a human patient who received an intestinal transplant, so some T cells may come from the graft donor. The sequenced sample was PBMCs, obtained approximately 56 weeks after transplant. The rearrangement uses TRBV7-9 and TRBJ1-2; 9 bases are a match to TRBD1. The CDR3 loop reads CASSLDLTGGNYGYTL. For the CDR3, the DNA is TGTGCCAGCAGCTTAGACCTGACAGGGGGGAACTATGGCTACACCCTC.